These 29 T cell receptor beta chains came from one sample sequenced in a study of blood T cell repertoires in COVID-19. Using immunoSEQ multiplex PCR, the repertoire was profiled, and TCRdb retains in-frame clones only, with some absent. The data hold around 140,000 clones, with around 80% observed a single time. Material: peripheral blood. The receptors here all came from a woman aged 55-70 years with acute or convalescent COVID-19.

This clone appeared a single time. J is TRBJ2-1 and V is TRBV19; TRBD2 matches at 8 bases. Germline V CDR1 and CDR2: LNHDA, SQIVND (reference sequence). Germline trimming cut 6 bases from V and 4 bases from J; bases unmatched to any gene: 5. This CDR3 spans 14 amino acids. This chain's CDR3 is CASRTRGGYNEQFF. CDR3 bases: TGTGCCAGTAGGACCCGGGGGGGATACAATGAGCAGTTCTTC.

The chain has TRBV2 and TRBJ1-1; 8 nucleotides match TRBD1. V lost 7 bases and J lost 1; bases outside the gene matches: 5. Germline V gives CDR1 SNHLY, CDR2 FYNNEI. CDR3 length: 14 amino acids. Here the CDR3 DNA reads TGTGCCAGCACCAGGGGGCAGGCGAACACTGAAGCTTTCTTT. Amino acids: CASTRGQANTEAFF.

The chain recombines TRBV6-4 with TRBJ2-3, with 7 bases identical to TRBD2. There are 15 residues in the CDR3. V shed 0 bases, J shed 5 bases, and the junction held 5 bases outside the gene matches. Germline V gene sequence: CDR1 MRHNA, CDR2 SNTAGT. This CDR3 reads CASSDSRTRRDTQYF. The CDR3 DNA is TGTGCCAGCAGTGACTCGAGGACTAGGAGAGATACGCAGTATTTT.

V is TRBV19 and J is TRBJ2-2; D unresolved. The CDR3 loop spans 14 amino acids. Germline CDR1 and CDR2: LNHDA and SQIVND (reference sequence). V gave up 3 bases and J gave up 2 bases, with 7 bases separating them. The CDR3 loop is CASSIHGNTGELFF. The CDR3 DNA follows: TGTGCCAGTAGTATCCACGGTAACACCGGGGAGCTGTTTTTT.

In its sample, this clone was seen once. The V call is TRBV5-8, the J call TRBJ1-2; 11 bases are a match to TRBD1. The CDR3 totals 16 residues. V was clipped by 5 bases and J by 7 bases; unmatched bases: 13. Looked up from germline, CDR1 is SGHTS and CDR2 is YDEGEE. The DNA of the CDR3 is TGTGCCAGCAGACCCCGGGGCGGGACAGGGGGATCTGGCTACACCTTC. The encoded protein is CASRPRGGTGGSGYTF.

This clone came up a few times. V is TRBV5-4 and J is TRBJ2-7, with 11 bases identical to TRBD2. Germline CDR1 is SGHNT and CDR2 is YYREEE (reference sequence). The junction had 3 bases not matched to a gene; V was cut back by 4 bases and J by 0 bases. The CDR3 has 15 amino acids. CDR3 coding DNA: TGTGCCAGCAGCCCGACTAGCGGGGTCTCCTACGAGCAGTACTTC. The encoded protein is CASSPTSGVSYEQYF. The complete variable domain, with remaining parts taken from reference TRBV5-4 and TRBJ2-7, reads ETGVTQSPTHLIKTRGQQVTLRCSSQSGHNTVSWYQQALGQGPQFIFQYYREEENGRGNFPPRFSGLQFPNYSSELNVNALELDDSALYLCASSPTSGVSYEQYFGPGTRLTVT.

This chain uses TRBV7-8 with TRBJ2-7; TRBD1 might be the D (6 bases). The CDR3 consists of 16 residues. Trimming shortened V by 2 bases and J by 1 base, and 15 bases separated the two germline ends. Germline V gene lookup returns CDR1 SGHVS and CDR2 FQNEAQ. The CDR3 nucleotides are TGTGCCAGCAGCTTATCTCAGGGGTCCTTTTCCTACGAGCAGTACTTC. Amino acid sequence: CASSLSQGSFSYEQYF.

In this sample, this clone turned up a few times. The chain has TRBV5-6 and TRBJ2-7; TRBD2 matches at 10 bases. Unmatched junction bases numbered 6, after V lost 5 bases and J lost 1 base. The CDR3 length is 15 residues. The V gene's germline CDR1 is SGHDT and CDR2 YYEEEE. In DNA form, the CDR3 reads TGTGCCAGCAGTAAACCGGGACTAGCGTCCTACGAGCAGTACTTC. As protein: CASSKPGLASYEQYF.

The chain employs TRBV10-3 and TRBJ1-3, with D uncertain. From germline, CDR1 is ENHRY and CDR2 SYGVKD. The CDR3 has 15 residues. Trimming removed 4 bases from V and 0 bases from J, with 10 bases in between. CDR3 bases: TGTGCCATCAGTGGAACACAGAGCTCTGGAAACACCATATATTTT. Protein: CAISGTQSSGNTIYF.

The rearrangement uses TRBV7-8 and TRBJ1-5, with 7 positions matching TRBD1. V lost 6 bases and J lost 0; bases outside the gene matches: 20. The CDR3 has 20 amino acids. Germline V gene data show CDR1 as SGHVS and CDR2 as FQNEAQ. CDR3 bases: TGTGCCAGCAGAAACCCACTCCCCACAGGGGAGCTGTATAGCAATCAGCCCCAGCATTTT. It specifies CASRNPLPTGELYSNQPQHF.

The chain combines TRBV6-2 or TRBV6-3 with TRBJ2-5, with 8 bases fitting TRBD2. Germline V gives CDR1 MNHEY, CDR2 SVGEGT. Trimming cost V 3 bases and J 13 bases; bases outside gene matches: 4. The length of the CDR3 is 11 residues. DNA for the CDR3: TGTGCCAGCAGTTATAGGCGGGAGGCGTACTTC. As protein: CASSYRREAYF.

The chain links TRBV6-6 to TRBJ2-4; D perhaps matches TRBD1 (6 bases). Between the trimmed V and J ends, which lost 0 bases and 8 bases, there was a span of 11 bases. The length of the CDR3 is 14 residues. Per the germline V gene, CDR1 is MNHNY and CDR2 is SVGAGI (reference sequence). CDR3 bases: TGTGCCAGCAGTTACTCCCCCGGGACATACATTCAGTACTTC. Protein: CASSYSPGTYIQYF.

The CDR3 DNA reads TGCGCCAGCACCAATGACCTGACAGGCACAGATACGCAGTATTTT. This translates into CASTNDLTGTDTQYF. This sequence joins TRBV5-1 and TRBJ2-3; tentative D call: TRBD1 (5 bases). This CDR3 has 15 residues. Trimming left V 6 bases short and J 1 base short, with 15 bases between. Germline V CDR1 and CDR2: SGHRS, YFSETQ.

The chain carries TRBV5-8 and TRBJ2-1; D unclear. Trimming pared 1 base from V and 10 bases from J, leaving 21 bases between. Germline V CDR1 and CDR2: SGHTS, YDEGEE. There are 16 residues in the CDR3. The CDR3 here is CASSLFLRVGEVEQFF. CDR3 DNA sequence: TGTGCCAGCAGCTTGTTTCTGAGAGTTGGTGAGGTAGAGCAGTTCTTC. The full variable domain, completed using reference TRBV5-8 and TRBJ2-1, is EAGVTQSPTHLIKTRGQQATLRCSPISGHTSVYWYQQALGLGLQFLLWYDEGEERNRGNFPPRFSGRQFPNYSSELNVNALELEDSALYLCASSLFLRVGEVEQFFGPGTRLTVL.

This clone has more than one count but fewer than ten. V is TRBV7-8 and J is TRBJ1-2, with a weak D call TRBD1 (6 bases). Per the germline V gene, CDR1 is SGHVS and CDR2 is FQNEAQ. With 4 bases removed from V and 5 bases from J, the gap between germline ends came to 17 bases. The CDR3 extends over 15 amino acids. The CDR3 here is CASSSNLGAGYGYTF. CDR3 nucleotide sequence: TGTGCCAGCAGCTCAAATCTGGGGGCTGGGTATGGCTACACCTTC.

CDR3 DNA: TGTGCCAGCAGCCCTCGCGGGGCGGGGGAAAGAGGCGAGCAGTACTTC. It yields the protein CASSPRGAGERGEQYF. V usage is TRBV7-8 and J usage is TRBJ2-7; 7 bases align to TRBD2. Germline assignment: CDR1 SGHVS and CDR2 FQNEAQ. Unmatched junction bases numbered 16, after V lost 5 bases and J lost 6 bases. CDR3 length equals 16 residues.

V usage is TRBV28 and J usage is TRBJ1-2; 10 bases match TRBD1. V trimming: 4 bases; J trimming: 8 bases; junction bases outside the gene matches: 10. CDR3 length: 15 amino acids. Germline V gene sequence: CDR1 MDHEN, CDR2 SYDVKM. CDR3 bases: TGTGCCAGCAGTTCTTCCGGGACAGGGGATCGGGGCTACACCTTC. Translated: CASSSSGTGDRGYTF.

The genes are TRBV28 and TRBJ1-5, with D possibly being TRBD1 (5 bases). The germline V gene has CDR1 MDHEN and CDR2 SYDVKM. Trimming shortened V by 5 bases and J by 5 bases, and 10 bases separated the two germline ends. The CDR3 is 13 amino acids. The CDR3 region is CASSPPGDQPQHF. For the CDR3, the DNA is TGTGCCAGCAGTCCCCCGGGGGATCAGCCCCAGCATTTT.

The chain links TRBV28 to TRBJ2-3; D might be TRBD1 (6 bases). The germline V gene has CDR1 MDHEN and CDR2 SYDVKM. The CDR3 totals 17 residues. V shed 6 bases and J shed 1 base, with 20 bases lying between them. CDR3 loop: CASSANRVLDGTDTQYF. CDR3 in DNA: TGTGCCAGCAGCGCTAACAGGGTCCTGGACGGCACAGATACGCAGTATTTT.

The chain recombines TRBV28 with TRBJ1-1; 10 nucleotides match TRBD1. This CDR3 region has 16 residues. Trimming cost V 10 bases and J 3 bases; bases outside gene matches: 14. Germline V gives CDR1 MDHEN, CDR2 SYDVKM. The CDR3 nucleotides are TGTGCCACCCTCCGACAGGGGGCCCTTGGGTACACTGAAGCTTTCTTT. This translates into CATLRQGALGYTEAFF.

The V and J genes are TRBV28 and TRBJ1-5; D is unclear. Germline CDR1 reads MDHEN; CDR2 reads SYDVKM. The CDR3 sequence is 13 residues long. Trimming stripped 3 bases from V and 11 bases from J, with 14 bases between. CDR3 in amino acids: CASSLRLGAAQHF. The CDR3 DNA reads as TGTGCCAGCAGTTTGAGGCTCGGTGCGGCCCAGCATTTT.

The V call is TRBV7-9, the J call TRBJ1-1; 7 bases match TRBD1. With V trimmed by 6 bases and J by 0 bases, 7 bases remained unmatched. Per germline, CDR1 SEHNR and CDR2 FQNEAQ (reference sequence). This CDR3 has 15 amino acids. CDR3 in amino acids: CASRPETGVNTEAFF. The CDR3, as DNA: TGTGCCAGCAGACCCGAAACAGGGGTGAACACTGAAGCTTTCTTT.

This clone turned up a few times. This chain joins TRBV5-1 and TRBJ2-3, with D maybe TRBD2 (7 bases). The germline gives CDR1 SGHRS, CDR2 YFSETQ. The CDR3 extends over 14 amino acids. V was pared by 1 base and J by 2 bases, with 8 bases between. CDR3 residues: CASSLRGATDTQYF. The CDR3 region has the DNA TGCGCCAGCAGCTTGCGGGGGGCCACAGATACGCAGTATTTT.

The rearrangement links TRBV19 to TRBJ2-5, with 8 bases matching TRBD1. Germline trimming cut 5 bases from V and 3 bases from J; bases unmatched to any gene: 5. The length of the CDR3 is 14 residues. Germline V gene lookup returns CDR1 LNHDA and CDR2 SQIVND (reference sequence). CDR3 sequence: CASSVPGQEETQYF. The CDR3 coding sequence is TGTGCCAGTAGTGTCCCGGGACAGGAAGAGACCCAGTACTTC.

The chain links TRBV7-6 to TRBJ1-1; a weak D match, TRBD1 (5 bases). CDR3 length equals 15 residues. Germline CDR1 SGHVS, CDR2 FNYEAQ. V dropped 3 bases and J dropped 2 bases, with 13 bases sitting between them. The CDR3 sequence is CASSLGPGINTEAFF. CDR3 in DNA: TGTGCCAGCAGCTTGGGGCCAGGGATAAACACTGAAGCTTTCTTT.

This chain links TRBV27 with TRBJ2-2, with D perhaps matching TRBD2 (6 bases). V was shortened by 0 bases and J by 6 bases, with 8 bases between the two germline ends. CDR1 MNHEY and CDR2 SMNVEV come from the germline V gene (reference sequence). The CDR3 is made up of 14 amino acids. This CDR3 is CASSLSGRSGELFF. The CDR3 DNA reads TGTGCCAGCAGTTTATCAGGGAGGTCCGGGGAGCTGTTTTTT.

The CDR3 DNA sequence: TGTGCCAGCAGCCCTAATAGCGGGAGGCTTAGGGGGGAGCTGTTTTTT. Translating gives CASSPNSGRLRGELFF. V and J are TRBV3-1 (or the pseudogene TRBV3-2) and TRBJ2-2; 10 nucleotides agree with TRBD2. The V gene's germline CDR1 is LGHDT and CDR2 YNNKEL (reference sequence). CDR3 length: 16 residues. V lost 4 bases, J lost 8 bases, and 10 bases stayed unmatched.

The chain employs TRBV5-6 and TRBJ2-3; 8 bases line up with TRBD2. Germline V gene sequence: CDR1 SGHDT, CDR2 YYEEEE. This CDR3 is built from 16 residues. The V and J ends lost 0 bases and 0 bases, in that order; junction bases with no gene match: 3. CDR3 region: CASSLGRLASTDTQYF. In DNA, the CDR3 is TGTGCCAGCAGCTTGGGGAGACTAGCGAGCACAGATACGCAGTATTTT.

This chain joins TRBV6-2 or TRBV6-3 and TRBJ2-1; 9 bases agree with TRBD2. Unmatched junction bases numbered 7, after V lost 0 bases and J lost 7 bases. The CDR3 sequence is 16 residues long. The germline gives CDR1 MNHEY, CDR2 SVGEGT. The CDR3 reads CASSYSRLAGKNEQFF. CDR3 bases: TGTGCCAGCAGTTACTCGAGGCTAGCGGGGAAGAATGAGCAGTTCTTC.